This T cell receptor beta chain is from a study of T cells in Graves' hyperthyroidism and ophthalmopathy. Germline V gene sequence: CDR1 DFQATT, CDR2 SNEGSKA (reference sequence). The CDR3 length is 13 residues. Between the trimmed V and J ends, which lost 3 bases and 4 bases, there was a span of 13 bases. Ten or more counts support this clonotype. The antigen is undetermined. Amplified regions were TCR beta CDR3 sequences from RNA transcripts. Initially, a first-round RT-PCR of the TCR CDR3 employed the HTBI primer set. TCRdb fed the multiplex PCR reads into MiXCR, producing one record per CDR3 protein. This sample has fewer than 650,000 distinct CDR3 sequences; roughly 15% occur once, and the top ten carry over 11%. Study conclusions and caveats: In blood, most of the thyroid clonotypes expanded above 0.001 were also present. For ophthalmopathy, model prediction preceded onset by a median approximately 6 months.

The sample taken for sequencing was blood. The receptor's source is a woman between 40 and 50 years old with Graves' hyperthyroidism. This chain uses TRBV20-1 with TRBJ2-7; no reliable D call. In nucleotides, the CDR3 is TGCAGTGCTAGTTCCCAGGCGACGTACGAGCAGTACTTC. Encoded protein: CSASSQATYEQYF.